This T cell receptor (beta chain) was recorded in a study of CD4 T cells in relation to SARS-CoV-2 and coronaviruses (dated by TCRdb to the early 2020s). As for the study more broadly: In the ViraFEST assay, PBMCs were cultured with antigen for about eleven days, after which TCR beta CDR3s were sequenced to identify clonal expansions specific to the antigen. The full convalescent cohort of 12 patients had a median age of around 39 years, ranging from 21 to 72 years. Among the approximately 12 convalescent patients, 8 males and 4 females were included, and two of the subjects were Hispanic. Shared crossreactive spike epitopes were mapped to their HLA restriction using patient-derived lymphoblastoid cell lines. At the level of individual TCR clonotypes, the study measured memory CD4+ T cell crossreactivity between SARS-CoV-2 spike protein and common cold coronavirus spike proteins. The Adaptive Biotechnologies TCR-sequencing kit was used for samples from a few pre-COVID donors and for the naive versus memory experiments, whereas the other data were Illumina-based. A different TCR-beta assay, based on Illumina, was used to sequence expansion assays from other donors in the study.

For this chain, trimming is 3 bases at the V end and 0 bases at the J end, and the number of junction bases without a gene match is 4. CDR1 and CDR2, per the germline V gene (reference sequence), are MNHEY and SMNVEV. The CDR3 runs 15 amino acids, cysteine and phenylalanine included. Only CDR3 DNA is held: 45 bases, read in frame from base 1. Naive and memory CD4+ T cells were separated from cryopreserved PBMCs through CD4 enrichment, which was followed by EasySep naive CD4+ T cell enrichment. Sorted naive or memory CD4+ T cells (more than 85,000) were cultured 1:1 with T cell-depleted PBMCs and CEF peptides for 10 days. In general, every peptide culture condition was set up in three replicate wells. PBMCs were isolated from leukapheresis product or whole blood by Ficoll-Paque PLUS gradient centrifugation. PBMCs were either cryopreserved at -140 degrees C or used fresh in the expansion assay. The QIAamp Micro DNA Kit was used to extract genomic DNA from the CD4+ T cells.

The full study reports these points: The study was limited by small numbers of patients and tested TCRs. Compared with monoreactive clones, crossreactive clones had significantly weaker SARS-CoV-2-driven expansion, a result consistent with antigenic imprinting. Pre-pandemic and post-infection samples were not both contributed by any donor, so tracing of the source of pre-existing responses was limited. Naive versus memory sequencing indicated that memory recall responses, rather than primary responses primed during culture, are detected by the assay. Crossreactivity analysis centred on spike protein, so crossreactivity against other viral proteins was not assessed. Memory CD4+ clonotypes crossrecognizing SARS-CoV-2 and at least one common cold coronavirus spike were found in approximately 65% of donors.

DNA from CEF-cultured naive and memory CD4+ T cells underwent immunoSEQ TCR-beta sequencing at survey level. On the study's bioinformatics: Preprocessing removed nonproductive sequences and CDR3s not starting with C, not ending with F or W, or shorter than 7 amino acids. Antigen-specific clonotypes were called with the MANAFEST web app, based on expansion relative to reference and other culture wells. A clone was considered positive if the clone showed significant expansion compared with the reference culture in 2 of 3 replicate wells at an FDR below 0.05. A further requirement for positive clones was significant expansion compared with all other tandem wells, along with an odds ratio above 5. Cultured and uncultured naive and memory CD4+ repertoires were searched for CDR3s previously identified as spike- and CEF-reactive. CDR3 homology was measured as pairwise Levenshtein distance, computed with the stringdist R package after trimming three terminal residues from each end. The table was pulled from immuneACCESS by TCRdb, which kept in-frame rearrangements only. Such tables lose some clones; where checked, under half of the loss comes from unresolved V genes, and the rest has no known cause. V, J and clone size are those of that table, while D and trimming were read from the DNA. The sample table contains 38,000 or so clones; only one count was recorded for more than 60% of them. 20% of the sample rests with the top ten.

About this clone: Its antigen specificity is not known. Within one base of it there is no much larger clone, and no base qualities were kept.

This receptor chain uses TRBV27 and TRBJ2-5; the central 7 bases match TRBD1. The sequencing input was memory CD4+ T cells from PBMCs, cultured in vitro. The meaning of the sample's cell subset or site label: memory (non-naive) CD4+ T cells. This sequence originates from an adult with COVID-19. For the CDR3, the sequence is CASSLGGQDQETQYF. The nucleotide sequence is given as TGTGCCAGCAGTTTGGGCGGACAGGACCAAGAGACCCAGTACTTC.